This TCR beta chain derives from a study of vaccination effects on CD4 cells after COVID-19. On the study more broadly: Participants each got two BNT162b2 or mRNA-1273 vaccine doses.

Generated by immunoSEQ multiplex PCR, the TCRdb table keeps only in-frame clones and is missing some. The data show fewer than 70,000 clones, with 80% seen just once and 12% held by the top ten. Peptide-pool stimulation followed by sequencing identified expanded antigen-specific CD4+ clonotypes in the ViraFEST assay. The culture ran for around nine days before CD4+ T cells were isolated. The vaccine recipients had no prior SARS-CoV-2 infection, with negative nucleocapsid antibodies. For each well, 1.5 million to 2 million PBMC were cultured with about 10 IU/ml IL-2 and 9 to 10 ug/ml peptides. In the cultures, half the medium was exchanged for IL-2 medium on days 3 and 7. Study-wide results and limits: The study got few convalescent patients and did not collect any early post-infection timepoints.

Germline loops: CDR1 SGHTA, CDR2 FQGNSA. V shed 4 bases, J shed 0 bases, and the junction held 6 bases outside the gene matches. This CDR3 comprises 18 residues. As regards this clone: Its target is not known.

This chain connects TRBV7-2 to TRBJ2-1; 13 bases align to TRBD2. The clonotype comes from a human donor who received a COVID-19 vaccine. The specimen comprised CD4+ T cells from PBMCs cultured with SARS-CoV-2 spike peptides, sampled before COVID-19 vaccination. The CDR3 nucleotides are TGTGCCAGCAGCTCACTAGCGGGGGGGACTCCCTCCTACAATGAGCAGTTCTTC. This codes for CASSSLAGGTPSYNEQFF.